These 3 T cell receptor beta chains came from one sample sequenced in a study of T cell responses to AZD1222 COVID-19 vaccine. The repertoire was sequenced with immunoSEQ multiplex PCR; TCRdb's copy has only in-frame clones and lacks some. The sample gives about 100,000 clones, about 90% of which show up once; 3.5% to 4.5% is in the top ten. Here the sequenced sample was peripheral blood, taken on day 0 of MenACWY control vaccination. Receptors originate from an adult in good health.

This chain connects TRBV19 to TRBJ1-1; D is uncertain. V dropped 4 bases and J dropped 5 bases, with 5 bases sitting between them. The CDR3 is 11 residues long. Germline CDR1 and CDR2: LNHDA and SQIVND (reference sequence). This chain's CDR3 is CASSRETEAFF. The DNA for the CDR3 is TGTGCCAGTAGTAGGGAAACTGAAGCTTTCTTT.

The chain links TRBV9 to TRBJ1-3; weak D call: TRBD1 (6 bases). The length of the CDR3 is 16 residues. V lost 0 bases to trimming and J lost 6 bases, with 16 bases between them. Germline V gene lookup returns CDR1 SGDLS and CDR2 YYNGEE. The CDR3 nucleotides are TGTGCCAGCAGCGTAGAGTTGGAGGGGGAGGTAAACACCATATATTTT. Its protein product is CASSVELEGEVNTIYF.

The chain combines TRBV5-1 with TRBJ1-1, with D hard to call. Germline-derived CDR1 and CDR2 are SGHRS and YFSETQ. With 0 bases removed from V and 8 bases from J, the gap between germline ends came to 8 bases. The CDR3 has 12 residues. CDR3 nucleotides: TGCGCCAGCAGCTTGGTTTCCTCGGAAGCTTTCTTT. As protein: CASSLVSSEAFF.